This entry describes one T cell receptor beta chain. Its antigen remains unidentified. The data originate from a study of T cells expressing NK-cell markers. Study background: According to the study, TCR beta repertoires originated from sorted CD3+CD56+NKG2C+, CD3+CD56+NKG2C- and CD3+CD56-NKG2C+ T cells. Within the sequenced cohort of eight donors, seven exhibited HCMV seropositivity and one was seronegative.

The CDR3 is 16 residues long. Germline lookup yields CDR1 MDHEN and CDR2 SYDVKM. Study results and caveats: There were a handful of donors in whom these clonotypes also led the CD3+CD56-NKG2C+ fraction.

TCR beta libraries carry UMIs added by 5'RACE template switching. Each CDR3 protein gets one entry in TCRdb, which reprocessed the 5' RACE reads and gives no DNA. Its clone listing holds 160,000 or so distinct CDR3 sequences. The material sequenced was blood T cells: a sorted CD56 or NKG2C T cell subset, CD4+ or CD8+ T cells, or bulk PBMC T cells (not recorded which). The receptor's source is a woman between 18 and 75 years old in good health. The chain combines TRBV28 with TRBJ2-2; with no DNA, the TCRdb D assignment of TRBD2 cannot be verified. The CDR3 sequence: CASSLAGGPRAGELFF.